This is a list of T cell receptor beta chains from one sample in a study of T cell changes during pregnancy in multiple sclerosis. Here immunoSEQ multiplex PCR was the method, and the copy in TCRdb shows in-frame clones only, minus some. The sample consists of almost 95,000 clones, 80% to 95% of them appearing once. The sequencing used peripheral blood, collected in the first trimester of pregnancy. Receptors were obtained from a female donor with multiple sclerosis, enrolled in a pregnancy study. The CDR3 runs from the conserved cysteine through the conserved F or W. Each record gives: V gene, J gene, CDR3 protein.

>TRBV7-8|TRBJ2-5
CASSLGTGVRETQYF
>TRBV29-1|TRBJ2-2
CSAGTSGSYTGELFF
>TRBV7-2|TRBJ2-7
CASSLAAGPGEQYF
>TRBV7-2|TRBJ2-7
CASSKTGVGEQYF
>TRBV6-5|TRBJ1-1
CASSYEGASEAFF
>TRBV5-1|TRBJ2-6
CASSHATWGGAGANVLTF
>TRBV15|TRBJ2-1
CATSRDTGTGGPNEQFF
>TRBV27|TRBJ1-4
CAGAWTGRRANEKLFF
>TRBV19|TRBJ1-1
CASSIGGLTGTMNTEAFF
>TRBV21-1|TRBJ1-5
CASSKLRTTNRCDSNQPQHF
>TRBV29-1|TRBJ2-3
CSVPYSGLGTDTQYF
>TRBV20-1|TRBJ1-2
CSYYRDGYTF
>TRBV6-5|TRBJ2-7
CASSKQGISYEQYF
>TRBV4-1|TRBJ1-1
CASRGTGKTEAFF
>TRBV7-9|TRBJ1-4
CASSLIKGIRTNEKLFF
>TRBV4-1|TRBJ1-3
CASSQLGSGNTIYF
>TRBV25-1|TRBJ1-2
CASSDGGQIYGYTF
>TRBV18|TRBJ1-2
CASSPPSTGHSYGYTF
>TRBV6-6|TRBJ2-7
CASSPPTSGLSYEQYF
>TRBV5-4|TRBJ2-3
CASSPLGSDTQYF
>TRBV4-2|TRBJ2-1
CASSQVPLRSGNASYNEQFF
>TRBV7-2|TRBJ1-5
CASSLGLYSNQPQHF
>TRBV19|TRBJ2-1
CASSIPNLAELNEQFF
>TRBV5-4|TRBJ2-1
CASSFQSADRSYNEQFF
>TRBV6-1|TRBJ1-2
CASTEQGAGNYGYTF
>TRBV27|TRBJ2-7
CASSSRVFEQYF
>TRBV7-9|TRBJ2-1
CASTGGGKEYNEQFF
>TRBV11-2|TRBJ2-7
CASSEDSRLSYEQYF
>TRBV29-1|TRBJ2-1
CSVGLAYNEQFF
>TRBV7-9|TRBJ2-7
CASSGRGGASYEQYF
>TRBV19|TRBJ1-1
CASSFTVFGTEAFF
>TRBV6-1|TRBJ2-3
CASSLNQGGADTQYF
>TRBV27|TRBJ2-7
CASSQRTGGLHEQYF
>TRBV27|TRBJ2-1
CASTVAASSYNEQFF
>TRBV28|TRBJ2-7
CASRQTGGTYEQYF
>TRBV28|TRBJ1-2
CASTSDGTDHGYTF
>TRBV2|TRBJ1-1
CASRGALGNTEAFF
>TRBV7-9|TRBJ2-5
CASSLGLAGGMTQYF
>TRBV2|TRBJ2-7
CASSERLRQGKNEQYF
>TRBV5-1|TRBJ2-7
CASSLGTTYEQYF
>TRBV21-1|TRBJ2-7
CASSKGTGGSEQYF
>TRBV5-1|TRBJ2-3
CASSTTAGGKDTQYF
>TRBV12-5|TRBJ2-4
CASGTAPGQGMAAKNIQYF
>TRBV2|TRBJ2-3
CASRMGLAGATDTQYF
>TRBV7-9|TRBJ1-2
CASSPLQGPPNYGYTF
>TRBV4-3|TRBJ1-2
CASSQVQGAYGYTF
>TRBV6-5|TRBJ2-7
CASSSIAESSYEQYF
>TRBV11-2|TRBJ2-1
CASSSTDRGQNEQFF
>TRBV5-5|TRBJ2-2
CASSPTSGSYSGELFF
>TRBV5-1|TRBJ2-1
CASSLGLAGTLEQFF
>TRBV7-8|TRBJ1-2
CASSSFPRPSGTGIHGYTF
>TRBV5-1|TRBJ1-5
CASSLTPLNQPQHF
>TRBV1|TRBJ1-1
CTSSQVDRGNTEAFF
>TRBV9|TRBJ2-3
CASSVTTSGADTQYF
>TRBV5-4|TRBJ1-2
CASSWTQGADYGYTF
>TRBV7-9|TRBJ2-1
CASSSGLAFYKSSYNEQFF
>TRBV5-5|TRBJ1-1
CASSKGSQGTEAFF
>TRBV27|TRBJ2-7
CASSPGGTYEQYF
>TRBV11-3|TRBJ2-2
CASSLQGLVSTGELFF
>TRBV21-1|TRBJ1-2
CASSKEQVPYGYTF